This TCR beta chain derives from a study of cytomegalovirus exposure and HLA in healthy donors. It was with 60 Vbeta and 13 Jbeta primers that the PCR ran. Generated by immunoSEQ multiplex PCR, the TCRdb table keeps only in-frame clones and is missing some. The sample lists roughly 100,000 clones, about 83% occurring once. The germline CDR1 and CDR2 sequences are GTSNPN and SVGIG (reference sequence). The V and J ends lost 3 bases and 4 bases, in that order; junction bases with no gene match: 3. The CDR3 consists of 14 residues. J is TRBJ2-1 and V is TRBV30, with TRBD1 matching over 10 bases. This TCR derives from a man aged 18 to 29 in good health and CMV-seronegative. Sequencing was performed on PBMCs. CDR3 nucleotides: TGTGCCTGGAGGGGGGACAGGGGTTACAATGAGCAGTTCTTC. The encoded protein is CAWRGDRGYNEQFF.